These 9 T cell receptor beta chains share one sample of origin, sequenced in a study of regulatory T cells in long-lasting Graves disease. For TCR beta, libraries came from iRepertoire HTBI primers and Arm-PCR of CDR3 regions. TCRdb re-called the multiplex PCR reads through MiXCR, storing one row per CDR3 protein. The sample yields about 660,000 distinct CDR3 sequences, around 32% seen once. Noted time point: persistent/refractory GD, antithyroid drugs over 5 years with positive TRAb. Generation of the TCR library employed RNA extracted from PBMCs. Here the sequenced sample was peripheral blood mononuclear cells (PBMCs), taken when the disease was refractory, from a patient treated with antithyroid drugs. All receptors derive from a female donor with Graves disease.

On this clonotype: Mismatch with germline at one junction end may stem from a read error. This sequence joins TRBV12-3 or TRBV12-4 and TRBJ2-7; the D gene could be TRBD1 or TRBD2 (7 bases each). The CDR3 runs 17 residues. The CDR3 coding sequence is TGTGCCAGCGGTTTGAGGGGGCTAGGGGGGGTCGCCTACGAGCAGTACTTC. Translated, it gives CASGLRGLGGVAYEQYF.

Worth noting for this clonotype: The junction departs from the called germline gene at one end, perhaps through a read error. The CDR3: CASSLTSGDTEAFF. Written as DNA, the CDR3 is TGTGCCAGCAGCTTAACCTCCGGGGACACGGAAGCTTTCTTT. V usage is TRBV7-6 and J usage is TRBJ1-1; possibly TRBD1 for D (6 bases). The CDR3 loop spans 14 amino acids. Germline V gene lookup returns CDR1 SGHVS and CDR2 FNYEAQ. Combining the CDR3 with reference TRBV7-6 and TRBJ1-1 gives the whole variable domain GAGVSQSPRYKVTKRGQDVALRCDPISGHVSLYWYRQALGQGPEFLTYFNYEAQQDKSGLPNDRFSAERPEGSISTLTIQRTEQRDSAMYRCASSLTSGDTEAFFGQGTRLTVV.

There are many counts of this clonotype. The chain carries TRBV11-2 and TRBJ2-5, with D perhaps assigned TRBD1 or TRBD2 (5 bases each). Trimming removed 6 bases from V and 5 bases from J, with 16 bases in between. Germline CDR1 SGHAT, CDR2 FQNNGV. The CDR3 extends over 14 amino acids. The chain's CDR3 is CASSKGPPPETQYF. The CDR3 nucleotides read TGTGCCAGCAGTAAGGGACCACCGCCGGAGACCCAGTACTTC.

This sequence joins TRBV5-1 and TRBJ1-4; possible D gene TRBD1, 5 bases. The CDR3 is made up of 16 amino acids. V was trimmed by 0 bases and J by 3 bases, leaving 12 bases between them. The germline CDR1 and CDR2 sequences are SGHRS and YFSETQ. The CDR3 bases are TGCGCCAGCAGCTTGGATTGGTCCAGGGCTAATGAAAAACTGTTTTTT. Translated, it gives CASSLDWSRANEKLFF.

The genes are TRBV6-9 and TRBJ1-3; D perhaps matches TRBD1 (6 bases). CDR1 is MNHGY and CDR2 is SVAAGI in the germline V gene. The CDR3 loop spans 15 amino acids. V was cut by 3 bases and J by 0 bases, with 9 bases left in between. This chain's CDR3 is CASSYRGSSGNTIYF. The CDR3 region has the DNA TGTGCCAGCAGTTACAGGGGCAGCTCTGGAAACACCATATATTTT.

Here the CDR3 DNA reads TGTGCCAGTAGTATCTCGAGACAGACCCAAGAGACCCAGTACTTC. This gives the protein CASSISRQTQETQYF. The rearrangement joins TRBV19 to TRBJ2-5; D is perhaps TRBD1 (5 bases). The CDR3 consists of 15 residues. Germline loops: CDR1 LNHDA, CDR2 SQIVND (reference sequence). V lost 3 bases and J 1 base, leaving 12 bases between the germline ends. The whole variable domain, remainder taken from reference TRBV19 and TRBJ2-5, is DGGITQSPKYLFRKEGQNVTLSCEQNLNHDAMYWYRQDPGQGLRLIYYSQIVNDFQKGDIAEGYSVSREKKESFPLTVTSAQKNPTAFYLCASSISRQTQETQYFGPGTRLLVL.

The chain combines TRBV3-1 with TRBJ2-1; 12 nucleotides line up with TRBD2. This CDR3 has 16 amino acids. With 4 bases clipped from V and 4 bases from J, the junction kept 5 bases outside the gene matches. CDR1 LGHDT and CDR2 YNNKEL come from the germline V gene (reference sequence). CDR3 in amino acids: CASSPKLAGGYNEQFF. The CDR3 region has the DNA TGTGCCAGCAGCCCGAAGCTAGCGGGAGGGTACAATGAGCAGTTCTTC.

There are a few counts of this clonotype. The gene calls are TRBV29-1 and TRBJ1-1; D gene ambiguous. V dropped 7 bases and J dropped 4 bases, with 13 bases sitting between them. The CDR3 is 12 residues long. Germline assignment: CDR1 SQVTM and CDR2 ANQGSEA. Here the CDR3 reads CSARLGSTEAFF. CDR3 sequence (DNA): TGCAGCGCTAGACTAGGGAGCACTGAAGCTTTCTTT.

This clonotype showed up just a few times. The V call is TRBV2, the J call TRBJ1-2; a possible D gene is TRBD1 (6 bases). V was pared by 4 bases and J by 0 bases, with 12 bases between. Germline V gene data show CDR1 as SNHLY and CDR2 as FYNNEI. This CDR3 is 15 amino acids long. CDR3 protein: CASSAPGQSNYGYTF. Written as DNA, the CDR3 is TGTGCCAGCAGTGCCCCCGGACAGTCTAACTATGGCTACACCTTC.